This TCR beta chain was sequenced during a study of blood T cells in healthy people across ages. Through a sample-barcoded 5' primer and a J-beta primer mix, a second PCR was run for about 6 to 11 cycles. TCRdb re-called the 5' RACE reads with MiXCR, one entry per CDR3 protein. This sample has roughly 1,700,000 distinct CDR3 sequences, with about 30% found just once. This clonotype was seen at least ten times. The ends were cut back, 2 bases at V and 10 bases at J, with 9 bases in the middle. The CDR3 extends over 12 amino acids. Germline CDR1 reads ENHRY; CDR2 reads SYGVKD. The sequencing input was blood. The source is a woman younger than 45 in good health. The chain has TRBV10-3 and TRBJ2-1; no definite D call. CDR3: CAISEGNWEQFF. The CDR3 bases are TGTGCCATCAGTGAGGGGAATTGGGAGCAGTTCTTC.